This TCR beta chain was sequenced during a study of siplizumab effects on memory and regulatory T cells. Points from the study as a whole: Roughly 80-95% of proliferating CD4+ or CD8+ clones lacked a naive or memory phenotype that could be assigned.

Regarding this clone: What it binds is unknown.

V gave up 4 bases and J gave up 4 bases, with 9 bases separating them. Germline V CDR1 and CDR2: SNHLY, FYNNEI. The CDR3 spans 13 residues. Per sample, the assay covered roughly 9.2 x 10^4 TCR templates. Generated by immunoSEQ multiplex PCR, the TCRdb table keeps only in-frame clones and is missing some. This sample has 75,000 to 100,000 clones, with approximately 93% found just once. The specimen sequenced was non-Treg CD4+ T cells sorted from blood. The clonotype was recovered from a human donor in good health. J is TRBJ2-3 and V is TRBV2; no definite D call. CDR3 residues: CASSAAPADTQYF. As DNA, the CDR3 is TGTGCCAGCAGTGCCGCGCCCGCAGATACGCAGTATTTT.